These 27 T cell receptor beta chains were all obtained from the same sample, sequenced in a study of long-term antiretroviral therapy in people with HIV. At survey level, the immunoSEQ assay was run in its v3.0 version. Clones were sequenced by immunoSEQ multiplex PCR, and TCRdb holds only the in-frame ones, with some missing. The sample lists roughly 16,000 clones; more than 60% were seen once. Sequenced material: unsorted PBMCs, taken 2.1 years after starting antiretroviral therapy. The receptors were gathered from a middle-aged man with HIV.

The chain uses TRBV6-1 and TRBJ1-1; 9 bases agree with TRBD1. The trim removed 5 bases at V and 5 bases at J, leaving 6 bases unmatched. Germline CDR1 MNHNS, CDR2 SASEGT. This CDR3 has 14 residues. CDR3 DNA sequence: TGTGCCAGCAGTCCCCGACAGGGGGGAACTGAAGCTTTCTTT. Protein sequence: CASSPRQGGTEAFF.

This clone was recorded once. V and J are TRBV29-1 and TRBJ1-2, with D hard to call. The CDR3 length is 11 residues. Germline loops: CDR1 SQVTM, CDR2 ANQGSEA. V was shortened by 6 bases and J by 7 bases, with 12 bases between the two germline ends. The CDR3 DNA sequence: TGCAGCGTAGAAACAGTGGCTGGCTACACCTTC. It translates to CSVETVAGYTF.

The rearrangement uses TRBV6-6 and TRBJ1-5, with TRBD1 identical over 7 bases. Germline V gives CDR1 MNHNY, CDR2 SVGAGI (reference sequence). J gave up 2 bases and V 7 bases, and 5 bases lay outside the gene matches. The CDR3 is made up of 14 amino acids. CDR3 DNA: TGTGCCAGCACCCGACAGGGTGGCAATCAGCCCCAGCATTTT. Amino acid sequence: CASTRQGGNQPQHF.

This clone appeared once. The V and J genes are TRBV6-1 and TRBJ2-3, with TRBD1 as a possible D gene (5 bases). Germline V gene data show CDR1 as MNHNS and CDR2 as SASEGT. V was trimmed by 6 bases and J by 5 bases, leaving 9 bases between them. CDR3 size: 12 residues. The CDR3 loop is CASRPTGDTQYF. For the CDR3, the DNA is TGTGCCAGCAGGCCAACAGGAGATACGCAGTATTTT.

The CDR3 sequence is CASRGTVVYEQYF. CDR3 nucleotide sequence: TGTGCCAGCAGAGGGACGGTTGTCTACGAGCAGTACTTC. V gene TRBV2 combines with J gene TRBJ2-7; D may be TRBD1 or TRBD2 (5 bases each). This CDR3 contains 13 residues. Trimming took off 6 bases at V and 3 bases at J, with 12 bases between the two ends. Germline loops: CDR1 SNHLY, CDR2 FYNNEI.

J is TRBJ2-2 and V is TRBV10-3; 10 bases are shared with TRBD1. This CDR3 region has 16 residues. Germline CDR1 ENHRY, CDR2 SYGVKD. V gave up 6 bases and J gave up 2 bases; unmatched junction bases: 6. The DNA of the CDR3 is TGTGCCATCAGCGCCGGGACAGGGGTTAACACCGGGGAGCTGTTTTTT. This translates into CAISAGTGVNTGELFF.

CDR3 amino acids: CASRSRAMNTEAFF. The DNA for the CDR3 is TGCGCCAGCAGGTCCAGAGCGATGAACACTGAAGCTTTCTTT. The rearrangement joins TRBV10-2 to TRBJ1-1; D not certain. CDR3 size: 14 residues. The V end was cut by 6 bases, the J end by 0 bases, with 11 bases between. From germline, CDR1 is WSHSY and CDR2 SAAADI.

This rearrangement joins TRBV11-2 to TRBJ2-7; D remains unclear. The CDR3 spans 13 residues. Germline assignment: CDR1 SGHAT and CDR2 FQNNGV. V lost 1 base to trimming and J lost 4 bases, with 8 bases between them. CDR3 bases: TGTGCCAGCAGCTTAGCGCAGACTTACGAGCAGTACTTC. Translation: CASSLAQTYEQYF.

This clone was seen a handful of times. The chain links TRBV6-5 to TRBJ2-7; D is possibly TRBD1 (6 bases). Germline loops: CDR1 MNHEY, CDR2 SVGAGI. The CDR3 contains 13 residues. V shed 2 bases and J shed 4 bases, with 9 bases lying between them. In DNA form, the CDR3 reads TGTGCCAGCAGTTACAGGCAGGGGTACGAGCAGTACTTC. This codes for CASSYRQGYEQYF.

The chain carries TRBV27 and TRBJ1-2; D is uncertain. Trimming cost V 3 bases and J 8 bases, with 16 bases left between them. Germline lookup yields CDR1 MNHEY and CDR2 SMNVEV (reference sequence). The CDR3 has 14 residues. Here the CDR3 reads CASSLSGSLGGYTF. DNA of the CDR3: TGTGCCAGCAGTTTGAGCGGATCCCTAGGGGGCTACACCTTC.

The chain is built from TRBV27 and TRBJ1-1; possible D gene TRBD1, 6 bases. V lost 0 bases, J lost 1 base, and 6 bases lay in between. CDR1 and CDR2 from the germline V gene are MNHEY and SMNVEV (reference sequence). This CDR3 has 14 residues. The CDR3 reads CASSLSTGNTEAFF. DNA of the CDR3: TGTGCCAGCAGTTTATCGACAGGGAACACTGAAGCTTTCTTT.

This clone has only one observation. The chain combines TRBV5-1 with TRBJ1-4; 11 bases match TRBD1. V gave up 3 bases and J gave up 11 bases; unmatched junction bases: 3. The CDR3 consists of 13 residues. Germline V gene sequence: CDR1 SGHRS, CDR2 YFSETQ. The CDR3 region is CASSSGQGEKLFF. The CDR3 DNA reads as TGCGCCAGCAGCTCGGGACAGGGGGAGAAACTGTTTTTT.

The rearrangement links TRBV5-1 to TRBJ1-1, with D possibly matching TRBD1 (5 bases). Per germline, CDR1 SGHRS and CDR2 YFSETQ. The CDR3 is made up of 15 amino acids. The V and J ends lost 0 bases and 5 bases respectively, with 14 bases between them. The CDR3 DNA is TGCGCCAGCAGCTTGGCCGCTGGGGGGGGAACTGAAGCTTTCTTT. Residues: CASSLAAGGGTEAFF.

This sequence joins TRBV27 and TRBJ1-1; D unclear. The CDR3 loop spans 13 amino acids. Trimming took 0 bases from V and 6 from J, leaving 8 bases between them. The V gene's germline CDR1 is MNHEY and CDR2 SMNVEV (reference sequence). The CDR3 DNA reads TGTGCCAGCAGTTTATCTTGGGGATCTGAAGCTTTCTTT. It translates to CASSLSWGSEAFF.

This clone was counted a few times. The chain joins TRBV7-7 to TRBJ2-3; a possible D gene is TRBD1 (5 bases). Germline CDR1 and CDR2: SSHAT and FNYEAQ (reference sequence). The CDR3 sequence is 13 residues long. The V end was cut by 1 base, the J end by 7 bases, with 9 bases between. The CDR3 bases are TGTGCCAGCAGCTTAGGGAAGGGGAATACGCAGTATTTT. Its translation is CASSLGKGNTQYF. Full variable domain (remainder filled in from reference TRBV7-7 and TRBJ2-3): GAGVSQSPRYKVTKRGQDVTLRCDPISSHATLYWYQQALGQGPEFLTYFNYEAQPDKSGLPSDRFSAERPEGSISTLTIQRTEQRDSAMYRCASSLGKGNTQYFGPGTRLTVL.

CDR3: CASSDRGFGYTF. Here the CDR3 DNA reads TGTGCCAGCAGTGACAGGGGATTTGGCTACACCTTC. The chain is built from TRBV6-4 and TRBJ1-2, with a possible D match to TRBD1 (5 bases). V lost 2 bases and J 7 bases, leaving 8 bases between the germline ends. The length of the CDR3 is 12 residues. Germline values: CDR1 MRHNA, CDR2 SNTAGT.

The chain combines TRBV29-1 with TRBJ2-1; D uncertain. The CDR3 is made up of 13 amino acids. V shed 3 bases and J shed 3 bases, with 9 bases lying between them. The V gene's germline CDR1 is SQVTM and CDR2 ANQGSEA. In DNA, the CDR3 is TGCAGCGTTGACGGCAGAGTCTACAATGAGCAGTTCTTC. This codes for CSVDGRVYNEQFF.

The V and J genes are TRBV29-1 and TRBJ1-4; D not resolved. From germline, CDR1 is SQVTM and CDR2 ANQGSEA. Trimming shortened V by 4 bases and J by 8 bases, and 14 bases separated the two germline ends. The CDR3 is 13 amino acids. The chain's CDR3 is CSVGGVGDEKLFF. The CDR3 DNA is TGCAGCGTTGGCGGGGTCGGCGACGAAAAACTGTTTTTT.

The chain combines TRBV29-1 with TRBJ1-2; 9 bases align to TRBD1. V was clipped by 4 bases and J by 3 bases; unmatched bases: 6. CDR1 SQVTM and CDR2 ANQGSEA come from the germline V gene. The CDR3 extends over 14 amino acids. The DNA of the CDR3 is TGCAGCGTTGGGCCGGGACAGGGAGACTATGGCTACACCTTC. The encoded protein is CSVGPGQGDYGYTF.

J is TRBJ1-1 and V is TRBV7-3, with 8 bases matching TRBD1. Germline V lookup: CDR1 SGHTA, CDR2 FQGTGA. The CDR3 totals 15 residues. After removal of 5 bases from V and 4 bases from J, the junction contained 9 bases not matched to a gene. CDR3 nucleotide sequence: TGTGCCAGCAGCGCACCAGGGGGCCATACCACTGAAGCTTTCTTT. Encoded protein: CASSAPGGHTTEAFF.

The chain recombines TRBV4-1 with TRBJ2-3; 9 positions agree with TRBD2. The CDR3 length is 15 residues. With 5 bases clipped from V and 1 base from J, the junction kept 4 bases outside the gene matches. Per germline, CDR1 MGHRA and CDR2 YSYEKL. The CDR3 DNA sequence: TGCGCCAGCAGCTATAGCGGGGGACGCACAGATACGCAGTATTTT. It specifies CASSYSGGRTDTQYF.

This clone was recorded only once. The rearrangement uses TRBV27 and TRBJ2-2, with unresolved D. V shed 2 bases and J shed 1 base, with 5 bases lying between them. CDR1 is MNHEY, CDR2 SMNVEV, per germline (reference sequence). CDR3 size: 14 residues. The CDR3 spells CASSLKQNTGELFF. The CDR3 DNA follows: TGTGCCAGCAGTTTAAAACAGAACACCGGGGAGCTGTTTTTT.

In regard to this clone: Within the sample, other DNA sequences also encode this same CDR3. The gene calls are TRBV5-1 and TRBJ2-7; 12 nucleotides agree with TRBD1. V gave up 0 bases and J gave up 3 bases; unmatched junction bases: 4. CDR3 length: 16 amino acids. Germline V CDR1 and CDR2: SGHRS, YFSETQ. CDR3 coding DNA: TGCGCCAGCAGCTTGGGGGGGACAGGGGGCTTCTACGAGCAGTACTTC. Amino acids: CASSLGGTGGFYEQYF.

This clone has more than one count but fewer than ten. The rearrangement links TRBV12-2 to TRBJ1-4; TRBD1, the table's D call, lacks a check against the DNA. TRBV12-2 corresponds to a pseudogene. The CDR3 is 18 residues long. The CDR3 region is CASRCGQGRHDEDEKLFF. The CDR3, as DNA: TGTGCAAGTCGCTGTGGACAGGGGAGGCATGACGAAGATGAAAAACTGTTTTTT.

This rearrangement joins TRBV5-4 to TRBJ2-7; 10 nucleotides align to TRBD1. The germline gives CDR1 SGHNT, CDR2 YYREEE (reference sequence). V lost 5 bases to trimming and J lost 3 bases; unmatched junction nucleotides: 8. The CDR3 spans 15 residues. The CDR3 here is CASSGADRGVYEQYF. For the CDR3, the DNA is TGTGCCAGCAGTGGTGCGGACAGGGGGGTCTACGAGCAGTACTTC.

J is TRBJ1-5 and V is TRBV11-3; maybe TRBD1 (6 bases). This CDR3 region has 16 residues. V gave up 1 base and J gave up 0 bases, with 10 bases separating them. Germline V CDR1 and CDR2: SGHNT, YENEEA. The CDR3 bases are TGTGCCAGCAGCTTAGGAAGGGGGACTAGCAATCAGCCCCAGCATTTT. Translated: CASSLGRGTSNQPQHF.

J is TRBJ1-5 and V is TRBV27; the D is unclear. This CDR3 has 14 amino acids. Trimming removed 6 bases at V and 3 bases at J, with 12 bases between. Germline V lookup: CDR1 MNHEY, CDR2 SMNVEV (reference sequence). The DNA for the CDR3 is TGTGCCAGCAGCCTAGGAGGTGTCAATCAGCCCCAGCATTTT. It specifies CASSLGGVNQPQHF.